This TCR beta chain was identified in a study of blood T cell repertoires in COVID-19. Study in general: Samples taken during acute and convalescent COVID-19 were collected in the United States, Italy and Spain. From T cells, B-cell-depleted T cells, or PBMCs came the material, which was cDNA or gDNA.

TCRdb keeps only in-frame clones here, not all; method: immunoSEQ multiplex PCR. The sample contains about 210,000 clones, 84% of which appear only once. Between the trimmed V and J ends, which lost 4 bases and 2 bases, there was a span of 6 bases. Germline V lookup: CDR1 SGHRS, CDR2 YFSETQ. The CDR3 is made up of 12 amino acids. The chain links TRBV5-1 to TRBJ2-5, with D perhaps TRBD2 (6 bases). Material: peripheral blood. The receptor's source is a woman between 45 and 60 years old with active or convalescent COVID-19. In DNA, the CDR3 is TGCGCCAGCAGCGCGGGACAAGAGACCCAGTACTTC. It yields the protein CASSAGQETQYF. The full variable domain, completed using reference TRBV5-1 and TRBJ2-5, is KAGVTQTPRYLIKTRGQQVTLSCSPISGHRSVSWYQQTPGQGLQFLFEYFSETQRNKGNFPGRFSGRQFSNSRSEMNVSTLELGDSALYLCASSAGQETQYFGPGTRLLVL.